A selection of T cell receptor beta chains follows, all from one sample in a study of post-analysis software for immune sequencing data. TCRdb reanalysed the PCR reads using MiXCR and keeps one entry per CDR3 protein. Of about 540,000 distinct CDR3 sequences in the sample, approximately 34% were seen once. Sequencing was performed on blood. The receptors shown here come from a girl aged 2-17 years with multiple sclerosis. Both conserved end residues are part of each CDR3. Each record gives: CDR3 DNA, CDR3 protein, clone size, V gene, J gene, D gene. A D gene is named only where the DNA matches it firmly. Clone size is stated in some rows and not others, as once, few, many or a class when expanded.

DNA: TGCGCCAGCGGTCACGTTAAGCCCCAGCATTTT
CDR3: CASGHVKPQHF
size: few
V: TRBV5-1
J: TRBJ1-5
D: .

DNA: TGTGCCAGCAGCCTCGGTCCCCAGTCGGATGGCTACACCTTC
CDR3: CASSLGPQSDGYTF
size: .
V: TRBV7-3
J: TRBJ1-2
D: .

DNA: TGTGCCAGCAGTTTAAGGAACAACCAAGAGACCCAGTACTTC
CDR3: CASSLRNNQETQYF
size: few
V: TRBV12-3/TRBV12-4
J: TRBJ2-5
D: .

DNA: TGTGCCATCAGTGAGTCTACGACAGTCGCGTGGGGTTTCTTT
CDR3: CAISESTTVAWGFF
size: few
V: TRBV10-3
J: TRBJ1-1
D: .

DNA: TGTGCCTGGGCAAAAGACAGGGGCGTATACGAGCAGTACTTC
CDR3: CAWAKDRGVYEQYF
size: .
V: TRBV30
J: TRBJ2-7
D: TRBD1

DNA: TGCAGGGGACCAGATACGCAGTATTTT
CDR3: CRGPDTQYF
size: .
V: TRBV20-1
J: TRBJ2-3
D: .

DNA: TGTGCCACCAGTGATTTGGGGGGATATGGCTACACCTTC
CDR3: CATSDLGGYGYTF
size: few
V: TRBV24-1
J: TRBJ1-2
D: .

DNA: TGTGCCAGCAGTTCTTTGACCAGCGGGGGCACAGATACGCAGTATTTT
CDR3: CASSSLTSGGTDTQYF
size: .
V: TRBV12-3/TRBV12-4
J: TRBJ2-3
D: TRBD2

DNA: TGCGCCAGCAGTCCTACTAGTTCCCCCCGGGAGACCCAGTACTTC
CDR3: CASSPTSSPRETQYF
size: few
V: TRBV5-1
J: TRBJ2-5
D: .

DNA: TGTGCCACCAGTGATTCGGGGACCTCCTACGAGCAGTACTTC
CDR3: CATSDSGTSYEQYF
size: .
V: TRBV24-1
J: TRBJ2-7
D: .

DNA: TGCAGCGTTACAGAAGGGACAGGGAGTTACGAGCAGTACTTC
CDR3: CSVTEGTGSYEQYF
size: .
V: TRBV29-1
J: TRBJ2-7
D: TRBD1

DNA: TGCAGTGCTAGGAGGGGGGGCGGGGGAAACAATCAGCCCCAGCATTTT
CDR3: CSARRGGGGNNQPQHF
size: .
V: TRBV20-1
J: TRBJ1-5
D: .

DNA: TGTGCCAGGGGACGTGGGACTTTTAGCTCTGGGGCCAACGTCCTGACTTTC
CDR3: CARGRGTFSSGANVLTF
size: few
V: TRBV7-2
J: TRBJ2-6
D: .

DNA: TGTGCCAGCAGGGAAAAGATGGGGGAGCAGTACTTC
CDR3: CASREKMGEQYF
size: .
V: TRBV6-6
J: TRBJ2-5
D: .

DNA: TGTGCCAGCAGTTCAGCGGGGCGGGAGACCCAGTACTTC
CDR3: CASSSAGRETQYF
size: .
V: TRBV28
J: TRBJ2-5
D: TRBD2

DNA: TGTGCCAGCAGTTACTCATATAGCGGGGTATTGAGTGAGCAGTTCTTC
CDR3: CASSYSYSGVLSEQFF
size: .
V: TRBV6-5
J: TRBJ2-1
D: TRBD2

DNA: TGTGCCAGCGCACGAATAGGGGTGAACACTGAAGCTTTCTTT
CDR3: CASARIGVNTEAFF
size: .
V: TRBV6-2/TRBV6-3
J: TRBJ1-1
D: .

DNA: TGCAGTGCTAGAGATCCGGCTGGTGCTAATGAAAAACTGTTTTTT
CDR3: CSARDPAGANEKLFF
size: few
V: TRBV20-1
J: TRBJ1-4
D: .

DNA: TGTGCCAGCAGTTTCCTCAGAACAGGGACCGGGGAGCTGTTTTTT
CDR3: CASSFLRTGTGELFF
size: few
V: TRBV12-3/TRBV12-4
J: TRBJ2-2
D: .

DNA: TGTGCCAGCAGCTCCGGACGCGGGGGACCCACAGATACGCAGTATTTT
CDR3: CASSSGRGGPTDTQYF
size: few
V: TRBV7-3
J: TRBJ2-3
D: TRBD2

DNA: TGTGCCAGCAGCGTAGTCGGGGGGGCCAAGAATGAGCAGTTCTTC
CDR3: CASSVVGGAKNEQFF
size: .
V: TRBV9
J: TRBJ2-1
D: TRBD2

DNA: TGTGCCAGCAGTATGGGGGACGGACACACAGATACGCAGTATTTT
CDR3: CASSMGDGHTDTQYF
size: .
V: TRBV2
J: TRBJ2-3
D: .

DNA: TGTGCCAGCAGTCCCCTGCCATCCGGCGGTCCCTACGAGCAGTACTTC
CDR3: CASSPLPSGGPYEQYF
size: .
V: TRBV6-1
J: TRBJ2-7
D: .

DNA: TGCGCCAGCAGCCAAGTTTCCGCGGCATCTCAGGGCTACACCTTC
CDR3: CASSQVSAASQGYTF
size: .
V: TRBV4-1
J: TRBJ1-2
D: .

DNA: TGTGCCAGCAGCTTTCAGAACCGGGCAAGCAATGGCTACACCTTC
CDR3: CASSFQNRASNGYTF
size: few
V: TRBV5-5
J: TRBJ1-2
D: .

DNA: TGTGCCAGCAGTCCCTACAGCCATGGCTACACCTTC
CDR3: CASSPYSHGYTF
size: .
V: TRBV12-3/TRBV12-4
J: TRBJ1-2
D: .

DNA: TGCAGCGTTACTAGCCCTAGCACAGATATGCAGTATTTT
CDR3: CSVTSPSTDMQYF
size: .
V: TRBV29-1
J: TRBJ2-3
D: .

DNA: TGTGCCAGCAGTGAATTCGGCCTAGCGGTTGATACGCAGTATTTT
CDR3: CASSEFGLAVDTQYF
size: .
V: TRBV25-1
J: TRBJ2-3
D: TRBD2

DNA: TGTGCCAGCCTCGGACGGCCCTACGAGCAGTACTTC
CDR3: CASLGRPYEQYF
size: .
V: TRBV6-2/TRBV6-3
J: TRBJ2-7
D: .

DNA: TGTGCCAGCAGTCTCCAGGGACTAGCGGGGGTCGCAAGCACAGATACGCAGTATTTT
CDR3: CASSLQGLAGVASTDTQYF
size: .
V: TRBV12-3/TRBV12-4
J: TRBJ2-3
D: TRBD2

DNA: TGTGCCAGCAGCCAAGTGGGACTAGCGGGGGACAATGAGCAGTTCTTC
CDR3: CASSQVGLAGDNEQFF
size: .
V: TRBV3-1
J: TRBJ2-1
D: TRBD2

DNA: TGCAGCGTTGAACCCAGGGGGCGAGATACGCAGTATTTT
CDR3: CSVEPRGRDTQYF
size: .
V: TRBV29-1
J: TRBJ2-3
D: TRBD1

DNA: TGTGCCGGCAGTTTATCTCAGACCCTGGGAGGCTACACCTTC
CDR3: CAGSLSQTLGGYTF
size: .
V: TRBV28
J: TRBJ1-2
D: .

DNA: TGCGCCAGCAGCGAGGACCCTACCCTGAACACCGGGGAGCTGTTTTTT
CDR3: CASSEDPTLNTGELFF
size: .
V: TRBV5-1
J: TRBJ2-2
D: .

DNA: TGCGCCAGCAGCCAAGGGACAGGGGCCTACGAGCATTACTTC
CDR3: CASSQGTGAYEHYF
size: .
V: TRBV4-1
J: TRBJ2-7
D: TRBD1

DNA: TGCGCCAGCAGCTTGGCCCCCCAAGACAGGGGGACTGAAGCTTTCTTT
CDR3: CASSLAPQDRGTEAFF
size: .
V: TRBV5-1
J: TRBJ1-1
D: TRBD1